This T cell receptor (beta chain) was captured by sequencing in a study of blood T cell repertoires in COVID-19. The wider study: T cells, B-cell-depleted T cells, or PBMCs supplied cDNA or gDNA.

There are 15 residues in the CDR3. Germline loops: CDR1 SEHNR, CDR2 FQNEAQ (reference sequence). Deletions cut 5 bases from V and 7 bases from J, with 20 bases between. Source study methods: Estimates of nucleated cell counts were drawn from the amplification of reference gene primers. The protocol was immunoSEQ multiplex PCR, while the TCRdb copy is restricted to in-frame clones and leaves out a portion. The V and J calls and clone size come from that table; D and trimming were worked out from the DNA. In the table there are roughly 400,000 clones, approximately 85% of which are singletons. Self-reported history from a screening survey and questionnaire set each donor's cohort.

The specimen sequenced was PBMCs or T cells enriched from blood (not recorded which). The chain uses TRBV7-9 and TRBJ1-2; D perhaps matches TRBD1 (5 bases). The receptor comes from a woman aged 40 to 49 with acute COVID-19. CDR3 protein: CASSATQQDRGGYTF. DNA for the CDR3: TGTGCCAGCAGCGCCACCCAACAGGATAGAGGTGGCTACACCTTC.